This T cell receptor (beta chain) was captured by sequencing in a study of blood T cell repertoires in COVID-19. Overall study context: Material from acute and convalescent COVID-19 was sourced from the United States, Italy and Spain. T cells, B-cell-depleted T cells, or PBMCs provided the cDNA or gDNA that served as material.

As processed by the authors: Amplification with reference gene primers provided the estimates of nucleated cell counts. Clones were sequenced by immunoSEQ multiplex PCR, and TCRdb holds only the in-frame ones, with some missing. That table furnishes V, J and clone size, whereas the DNA furnished D and trimming. In the table there are 200,000 to 250,000 clones, around 86% of which are singletons. Germline CDR1 and CDR2: LNHDA and SQIVND (reference sequence). V lost 4 bases, J lost 3 bases, and 19 bases lay in between. The CDR3 sequence is 18 residues long. The TCR was taken from a woman in her 30s who had recovered from COVID-19. The chain is built from TRBV19 and TRBJ1-6; D remains ambiguous. The sequencing sample was made of peripheral blood. The CDR3 protein is CASSKSPTGNFYNSPLHF. The CDR3 region has the DNA TGTGCCAGTAGTAAGAGTCCCACGGGAAACTTCTATAATTCACCCCTCCACTTT.